This T cell receptor beta chain appears in the sequencing data of a study of shared clonotypes between healthy human individuals. About this clone: Its antigen is unknown.

Trimming pared 2 bases from V and 7 bases from J, leaving 17 bases between. The CDR3 is made up of 15 amino acids. Germline V lookup: CDR1 LNHDA, CDR2 SQIVND (reference sequence). The authors' processing: Junction-only sequences produced by ImmunoSEQ had no quality scores, so filtering differed. Only in-frame clones appear in the TCRdb table, and some are missing; sequencing was by immunoSEQ multiplex PCR. That table gives V, J and clone size, and the DNA gave D and trimming. The sample contains 2.3 million or so clones, 85% to 95% of which appear only once. Study observations and caveats: Generally, naive subsets came out with larger estimated richness than memory subsets. When naive CD4 clonotypes were compared across four donors, around 5% were shared. Sampling involved blood alone; tissue repertoires likely differ.

This chain joins TRBV19 and TRBJ2-5; D is possibly TRBD1 (6 bases). The origin of this receptor is a man between 18 and 35 years old in good health. Some clones in this sample may be carry-over from other donors' samples. Sequenced material: naive CD4+ T cells from PBMCs. As to subset: CD45RA+ positively selected. CDR3 nucleotides: TGTGCCAGTAGTATACGGTACAGGGCCGAAACGACCCAGTACTTC. Translation gives CASSIRYRAETTQYF.